At least ten counts were recorded for the clone carrying this TCR beta chain. The target antigen is unknown. These data belong to a study of spatial heterogeneity in lung cancer. Regarding the study as a whole: In tumors, expanded intratumoral alpha and beta TCR counts tracked mutation counts.

This CDR3 comprises 15 residues. Per the germline V gene, CDR1 is SGDLS and CDR2 is YYNGEE. The V end lost 4 bases, the J end lost 7 bases, and 18 bases lay between the germline ends. Described time point: sample taken at primary tumor resection. TCRdb re-called the 5' RACE reads through MiXCR, storing one row per CDR3 protein. The table has under 15,000 distinct CDR3 sequences, around 6% seen once. The chain is built from TRBV9 and TRBJ1-3, with D perhaps matching TRBD1 (5 bases). This TCR came from a female donor with early-stage non-small cell lung cancer. The source was lung tumor tissue, collected at surgery. CDR3 DNA: TGTGCCAGCAGCCCCCGCATCAGGGACCGGAACACCATATATTTT. It is translated as CASSPRIRDRNTIYF.